Listed below are T cell receptor beta chains from one sample, sequenced in a study of blood T cells in healthy people across ages. In TCRdb, the 5' RACE reads were re-called with MiXCR into one record per CDR3 protein. The profile shows 650,000 to 800,000 distinct CDR3 sequences, 40% to 50% of them singletons. Sequencing was performed on blood. These receptors came from a man aged 60 to 75 in good health. CDR3s include the opening cysteine and the closing phenylalanine or tryptophan. The order of the fields is clone size, V gene, J gene, D gene, CDR3 DNA, CDR3 protein. D genes are given only for firm matches. Clone size is stated in some rows and not others, as once, few, many or a class when expanded.

-	TRBV2	TRBJ1-2	TRBD1	TGTGCCAGCAGTCAAAGGACAGGTTGTGGCTACACCTTC	CASSQRTGCGYTF
-	TRBV6-5	TRBJ2-7	TRBD1	TGTGCCAGCAGTTACGGGGGACAGGGATGCGAGCAGTACTTC	CASSYGGQGCEQYF
-	TRBV4-3	TRBJ2-7	TRBD1	TGCGCCAGCAGCCAAGGGGGACAGGTAGAAGGAGCCGAGCAGTACTTC	CASSQGGQVEGAEQYF
-	TRBV27	TRBJ2-2	-	TGTGCCAGCAATTCCCTGGGGGGCACCGGGGAGCTGTTTTTT	CASNSLGGTGELFF
-	TRBV6-2/TRBV6-3	TRBJ2-7	TRBD2	TGTGCCAGCACCTCCGCGGGAGAGTACGAGCAGTACTTC	CASTSAGEYEQYF
few	TRBV20-1	TRBJ2-4	TRBD2	TGCAGTGCTAGAGAAGCGGGGGCCTTCAAAAACATTCAGTACTTC	CSAREAGAFKNIQYF
-	TRBV24-1	TRBJ2-3	-	TGTGCCACCAGTGATTCCGGAAACTACACAGATACGCAGTATTTT	CATSDSGNYTDTQYF
-	TRBV4-3	TRBJ2-3	-	TGCGCCAGCAGCCAACTAGGGGGAATTGGCACAGATACGCAGTATTTT	CASSQLGGIGTDTQYF
-	TRBV5-5	TRBJ2-2	-	TGTGCCAGCAGCTTGCAATGGACCGGGGAGCTGTTTTTT	CASSLQWTGELFF
-	TRBV3-1	TRBJ2-3	-	TGTGCCAGCAGCCAAGCGAACAGGGCCGGCACAGATACGCAGTATTTT	CASSQANRAGTDTQYF
few	TRBV20-1	TRBJ2-3	-	TGCAGTGCTAGGTTAGGGGCCAGCACAGATACGCAGTATTTT	CSARLGASTDTQYF
few	TRBV7-2	TRBJ1-4	-	TGTGCCAGCAGCTTAGAGGCAGGGAATGAAAAACTGTTTTTT	CASSLEAGNEKLFF
once	TRBV9	TRBJ1-1	TRBD1	TGTGCCAGCGGCCCGACGACAGGGGTGGACACTGAAGCTTTCTTT	CASGPTTGVDTEAFF
-	TRBV3-1	TRBJ2-5	TRBD1	TGTGCCAGCAGCCAAGTACTTGGGGGGGGACAGGGACTCCAAGAGACCCAGTACTTC	CASSQVLGGGQGLQETQYF
many	TRBV6-6	TRBJ2-1	-	TGTGCCAGCAGCCCCCTGCGGGGAGCCTACAATGAGCAGTTCTTC	CASSPLRGAYNEQFF
-	TRBV11-2	TRBJ2-5	TRBD2	TGTGCCAGCACCTCTAGCGGACAAGAGACCCAGTACTTC	CASTSSGQETQYF
many	TRBV29-1	TRBJ1-2	TRBD1	TGCAGCGTTGATCAGGGGGCTTACTATGGCTACACCTTC	CSVDQGAYYGYTF
-	TRBV12-3/TRBV12-4	TRBJ2-7	-	TGTGCCAGCAGTTCCCCATTGGGGGGCGAGCAGTACTTC	CASSSPLGGEQYF
-	TRBV6-2/TRBV6-3	TRBJ1-1	TRBD1	TGTGCCAGCACCAATACAGGGGTTGGGACTGAAGCTTTCTTT	CASTNTGVGTEAFF
-	TRBV15	TRBJ2-3	-	TGTGCCACCAGCAGAGATGGGTTCGCGAGCACAGATGCGCAGTATTTT	CATSRDGFASTDAQYF
few	TRBV27	TRBJ1-2	-	TGTGCCAGCAGCCCATTCGGGGAGGGGTATGGCTACACCTTC	CASSPFGEGYGYTF
-	TRBV9	TRBJ2-5	-	TGTGCCAGCAGCGTAGAGAGGGCAGGCTTGGGGACCCAGTACTTC	CASSVERAGLGTQYF
few	TRBV6-2/TRBV6-3	TRBJ2-5	-	TGTGCCAGCAGTTGGAGGCCGTCCCAAGAGACCCAGTACTTC	CASSWRPSQETQYF
-	TRBV21-1	TRBJ1-4	-	TGTGCCAGCAGAAGGCCGGGACCGAAGGGTGAAAAACTGTTTTTT	CASRRPGPKGEKLFF
once	TRBV4-1	TRBJ2-7	-	TGCGCCAGCAGCCAAGGGCAGGGGCCCCACGAGCAGTACTTC	CASSQGQGPHEQYF
-	TRBV6-1	TRBJ1-1	-	TGTGCCAGCAGTGAGGGGTGGTCTGAAGCTTTCTTT	CASSEGWSEAFF
few	TRBV7-2	TRBJ2-1	-	TGTGCCAGCAGCATCACCGGGAATGAGCAGTTCTTC	CASSITGNEQFF
-	TRBV5-1	TRBJ2-1	TRBD1	TGCGCCAGCAGCCACGACAGGGGGGACTACAATGAGCAGTTCTTC	CASSHDRGDYNEQFF
many	TRBV12-3/TRBV12-4	TRBJ2-5	-	TGTGCCAGCTCCTCTAAGGGGAACCAAGAGACCCAGTACTTC	CASSSKGNQETQYF
few	TRBV27	TRBJ2-3	TRBD2	TGTGCCAGCAGCCTAAACGGGGGGTTCGCAGATACGCAGTATTTT	CASSLNGGFADTQYF
-	TRBV5-5	TRBJ2-1	-	TGTGCCAGCAGCTTGGTCGTAGGGGCCCCTACAAGGAATGAGCAGTTCTTC	CASSLVVGAPTRNEQFF
once	TRBV20-1	TRBJ2-1	TRBD2	TGCAGTGCTAGAGCGGTGACTAGCGGGACCCTTTATGAGCAGTTCTTC	CSARAVTSGTLYEQFF
few	TRBV12-3/TRBV12-4	TRBJ2-5	TRBD1	TGTGCCAGCAGTCCCTGGGACAGGGGGAAAGAGACCCAGTACTTC	CASSPWDRGKETQYF
-	TRBV13	TRBJ2-5	TRBD2	TGTGCCAGCAGCCCCTGGGCAGCGGGGAGAGAGACCCAGTACTTC	CASSPWAAGRETQYF
-	TRBV28	TRBJ1-6	-	TGTGCCAGCAGTTTATTGGGGGAGGAGAATTCACCCCTCCACTTT	CASSLLGEENSPLHF
few	TRBV14	TRBJ2-3	-	TGTGCCAGCAGCCAGTCAGGCAGGGTAGGAGATACGCAGTATTTT	CASSQSGRVGDTQYF
once	TRBV20-1	TRBJ2-1	TRBD2	TGCAGTGCCTCCGGGGGGGCTAGCGTTATCTCCTACAATGAGCAGTTCTTC	CSASGGASVISYNEQFF
few	TRBV2	TRBJ2-1	-	TGTGCCAGCAAGGGGAGGTCCTACAATGAGCAGTTCTTC	CASKGRSYNEQFF
-	TRBV12-3/TRBV12-4	TRBJ1-6	-	TGTGCCAGCAGACTGCCCGGGGTGAATTCACCCCTCCACTTT	CASRLPGVNSPLHF
-	TRBV7-9	TRBJ2-1	-	TGTGCCAGCAGCCTACCTAAGCTCCGGGACTCTTCTGGGAGCAATGAGCAGTTCTTC	CASSLPKLRDSSGSNEQFF
many	TRBV6-6	TRBJ2-3	-	TGTGCCAGCAGCGGGGGCACAGATACGCAGTATTTT	CASSGGTDTQYF
once	TRBV24-1	TRBJ2-7	TRBD2	TGTGCCACCAGTGACACGCGGGGGGACGAGCAGTACTTC	CATSDTRGDEQYF
few	TRBV2	TRBJ2-7	-	TGTGCCAGCAGTGAACGGCACTCCTACGAGCAGTACTTC	CASSERHSYEQYF
-	TRBV5-1	TRBJ2-7	-	TGCGCCAGCGGCGGCCTCGGTTTCCCATGGGACGAGCAGTACTTC	CASGGLGFPWDEQYF
-	TRBV18	TRBJ2-1	-	TGTGCCAGCTCACCACCGGAAAATCTAAGGAATGAGCAGTTCTTC	CASSPPENLRNEQFF